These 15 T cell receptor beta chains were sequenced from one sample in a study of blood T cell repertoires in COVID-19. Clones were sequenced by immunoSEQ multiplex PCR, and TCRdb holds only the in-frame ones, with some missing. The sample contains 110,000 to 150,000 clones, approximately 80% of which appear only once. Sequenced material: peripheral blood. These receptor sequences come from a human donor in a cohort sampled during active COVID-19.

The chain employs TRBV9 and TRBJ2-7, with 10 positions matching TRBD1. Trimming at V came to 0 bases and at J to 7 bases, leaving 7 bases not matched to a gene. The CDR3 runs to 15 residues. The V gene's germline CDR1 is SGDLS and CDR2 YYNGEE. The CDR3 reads CASSVASGQGGEQYF. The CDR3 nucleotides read TGTGCCAGCAGCGTAGCGTCTGGACAGGGGGGAGAGCAGTACTTC.

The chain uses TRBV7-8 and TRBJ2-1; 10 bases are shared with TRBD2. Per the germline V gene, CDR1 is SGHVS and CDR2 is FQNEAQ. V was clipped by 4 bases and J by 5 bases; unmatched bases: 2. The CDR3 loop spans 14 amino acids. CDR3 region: CASSSGLANNEQFF. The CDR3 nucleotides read TGTGCCAGCAGCTCGGGACTAGCGAACAATGAGCAGTTCTTC. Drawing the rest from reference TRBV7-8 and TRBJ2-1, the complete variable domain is GAGVSQSPRYKVAKRGQDVALRCDPISGHVSLFWYQQALGQGPEFLTYFQNEAQLDKSGLPSDRFFAERPEGSVSTLKIQRTQQEDSAVYLCASSSGLANNEQFFGPGTRLTVL.

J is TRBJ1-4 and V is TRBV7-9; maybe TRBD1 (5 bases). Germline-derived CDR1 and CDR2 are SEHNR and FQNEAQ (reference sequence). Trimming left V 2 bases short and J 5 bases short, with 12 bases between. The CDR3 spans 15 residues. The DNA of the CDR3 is TGTGCCAGCAGCTTAATCCGGGGGTTAAATGAAAAACTGTTTTTT. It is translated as CASSLIRGLNEKLFF. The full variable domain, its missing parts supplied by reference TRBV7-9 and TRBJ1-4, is DTGVSQNPRHKITKRGQNVTFRCDPISEHNRLYWYRQTLGQGPEFLTYFQNEAQLEKSRLLSDRFSAERPKGSFSTLEIQRTEQGDSAMYLCASSLIRGLNEKLFFGSGTQLSVL.

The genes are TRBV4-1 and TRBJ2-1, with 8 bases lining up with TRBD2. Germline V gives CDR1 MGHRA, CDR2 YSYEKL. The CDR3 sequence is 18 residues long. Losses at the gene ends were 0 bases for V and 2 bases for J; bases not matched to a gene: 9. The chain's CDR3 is CASSQDPIPGLAYNEQFF. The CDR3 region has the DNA TGCGCCAGCAGCCAAGACCCGATACCGGGACTAGCCTACAATGAGCAGTTCTTC.

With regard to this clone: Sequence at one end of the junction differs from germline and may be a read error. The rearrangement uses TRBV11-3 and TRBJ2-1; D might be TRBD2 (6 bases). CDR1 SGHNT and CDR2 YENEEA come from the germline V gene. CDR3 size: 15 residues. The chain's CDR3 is CASSLEGTFYNEQFF. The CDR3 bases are TGTGCCAGCAGCCTAGAAGGGACTTTTTACAATGAGCAGTTCTTC. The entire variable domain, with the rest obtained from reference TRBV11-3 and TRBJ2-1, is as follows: EAGVVQSPRYKIIEKKQPVAFWCNPISGHNTLYWYLQNLGQGPELLIRYENEEAVDDSQLPKDRFSAERLKGVDSTLKIQPAELGDSAVYLCASSLEGTFYNEQFFGPGTRLTVL.

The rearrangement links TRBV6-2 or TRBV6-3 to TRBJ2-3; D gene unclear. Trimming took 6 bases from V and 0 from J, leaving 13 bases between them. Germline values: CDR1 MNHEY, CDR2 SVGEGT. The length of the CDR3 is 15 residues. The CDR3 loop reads CASSPPSTSTDTQYF. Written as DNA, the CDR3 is TGTGCCAGCAGCCCCCCCTCGACTAGCACAGATACGCAGTATTTT.

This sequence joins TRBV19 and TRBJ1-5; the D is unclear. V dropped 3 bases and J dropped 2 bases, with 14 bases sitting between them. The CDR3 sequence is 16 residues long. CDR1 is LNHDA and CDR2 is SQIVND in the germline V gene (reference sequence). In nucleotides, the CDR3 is TGTGCCAGTAGTATTCCGGGTGGTGCGGGCAATCAGCCCCAGCATTTT. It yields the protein CASSIPGGAGNQPQHF. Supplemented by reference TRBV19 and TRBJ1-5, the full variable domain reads DGGITQSPKYLFRKEGQNVTLSCEQNLNHDAMYWYRQDPGQGLRLIYYSQIVNDFQKGDIAEGYSVSREKKESFPLTVTSAQKNPTAFYLCASSIPGGAGNQPQHFGDGTRLSIL.

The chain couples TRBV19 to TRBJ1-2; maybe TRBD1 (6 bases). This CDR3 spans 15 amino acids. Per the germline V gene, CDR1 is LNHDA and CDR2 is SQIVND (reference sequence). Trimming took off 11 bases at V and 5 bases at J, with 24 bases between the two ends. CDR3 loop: CAGGSANKGEYGYTF. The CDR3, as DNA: TGTGCCGGGGGTTCGGCCAACAAGGGGGAATATGGCTACACCTTC.

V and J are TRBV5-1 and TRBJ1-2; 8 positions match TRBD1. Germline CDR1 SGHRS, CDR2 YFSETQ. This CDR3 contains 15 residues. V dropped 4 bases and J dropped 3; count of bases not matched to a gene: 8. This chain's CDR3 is CASSIYRGKDYGYTF. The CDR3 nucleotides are TGCGCCAGCAGCATCTACAGGGGGAAGGACTATGGCTACACCTTC.

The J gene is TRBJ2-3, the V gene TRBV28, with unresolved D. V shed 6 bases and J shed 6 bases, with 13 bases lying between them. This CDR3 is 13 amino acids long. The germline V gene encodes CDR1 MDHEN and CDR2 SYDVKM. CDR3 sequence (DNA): TGTGCCAGCAGCCCGCCAACGAGGGATACGCAGTATTTT. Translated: CASSPPTRDTQYF.

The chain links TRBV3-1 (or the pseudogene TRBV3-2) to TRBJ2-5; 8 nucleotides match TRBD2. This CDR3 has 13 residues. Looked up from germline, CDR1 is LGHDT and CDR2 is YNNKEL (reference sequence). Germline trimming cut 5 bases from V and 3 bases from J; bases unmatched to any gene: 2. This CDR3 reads CASSWRGEETQYF. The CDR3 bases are TGTGCCAGCAGCTGGCGGGGGGAAGAGACCCAGTACTTC.

This chain's CDR3 is CASSADRLAYTF. In nucleotides, the CDR3 is TGTGCCAGCAGTGCAGACAGGTTGGCCTACACCTTC. The chain joins TRBV28 to TRBJ1-2; tentative D call: TRBD1 (6 bases). Germline-derived CDR1 and CDR2 are MDHEN and SYDVKM. CDR3 length: 12 amino acids. V was clipped by 5 bases and J by 10 bases, with 14 bases between them.

The CDR3 DNA follows: TGTGCCAGCAGCATACTAGCGGGAGGGCCCCTAGCCAAAAACATTCAGTACTTC. Its translation is CASSILAGGPLAKNIQYF. The chain couples TRBV2 to TRBJ2-4; TRBD2 matches at 13 bases. CDR3 length: 18 residues. Germline loops: CDR1 SNHLY, CDR2 FYNNEI. The J segment lost 0 bases and the V segment lost 6 bases, leaving 8 bases of the junction unmatched.

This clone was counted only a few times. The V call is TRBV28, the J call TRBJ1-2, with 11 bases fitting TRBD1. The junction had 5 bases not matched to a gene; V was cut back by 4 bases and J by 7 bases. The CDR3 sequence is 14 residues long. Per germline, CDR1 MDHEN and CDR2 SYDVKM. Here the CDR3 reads CASSSPGQGGGYTF. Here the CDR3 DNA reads TGTGCCAGCAGTTCTCCGGGACAGGGGGGTGGCTACACCTTC.

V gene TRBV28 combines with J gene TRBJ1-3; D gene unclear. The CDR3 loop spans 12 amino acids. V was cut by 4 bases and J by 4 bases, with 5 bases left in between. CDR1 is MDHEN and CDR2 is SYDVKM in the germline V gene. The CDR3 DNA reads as TGTGCCAGCAGTTCCGTGGGAAACACCATATATTTT. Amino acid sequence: CASSSVGNTIYF.